Shown below are 5 T cell receptor beta chains from a single sample sequenced in a study of blood T cell repertoires in COVID-19. Profiling relied on immunoSEQ multiplex PCR, and the TCRdb table lists in-frame clones only, not all of them. The sample shows under 65,000 clones, approximately 84% of them seen only once. The sample taken for sequencing was peripheral blood. These receptors all stem from a man older than 75 in a cohort sampled during active COVID-19.

The rearrangement joins TRBV19 to TRBJ1-2; TRBD1 matches at 10 bases. The CDR3 extends over 15 amino acids. V was pared by 5 bases and J by 4 bases, with 7 bases of the junction left unmatched. Germline V lookup: CDR1 LNHDA, CDR2 SQIVND (reference sequence). The CDR3, as DNA: TGTGCCAGTAGTCCAGACAGGGGGCGCGGCTATGGCTACACCTTC. This gives the protein CASSPDRGRGYGYTF.

The rearrangement joins TRBV7-3 to TRBJ2-3; 7 bases fit TRBD1. The V segment lost 5 bases and the J segment 2 bases; nucleotides outside the gene matches: 19. The CDR3 has 19 residues. Germline CDR1 and CDR2: SGHTA and FQGTGA. CDR3 protein: CASSERDKGAHGLTDTQYF. The CDR3 DNA sequence: TGTGCCAGCAGCGAACGGGACAAGGGGGCTCACGGCCTCACAGATACGCAGTATTTT.

The chain carries TRBV20-1 and TRBJ2-4, with D possibly being TRBD1 (6 bases). CDR1 is DFQATT and CDR2 is SNEGSKA in the germline V gene (reference sequence). CDR3 length: 14 amino acids. Between the trimmed V and J ends, which lost 3 bases and 2 bases, there was a span of 11 bases. The CDR3 loop is CSASIGTTKNIQYF. CDR3 DNA sequence: TGCAGTGCTAGTATAGGGACAACCAAAAACATTCAGTACTTC.

The rearrangement joins TRBV6-2 or TRBV6-3 to TRBJ1-1, with TRBD1 identical over 7 bases. The germline gives CDR1 MNHEY, CDR2 SVGEGT. Trimming at V came to 6 bases and at J to 0 bases, leaving 13 bases not matched to a gene. This CDR3 has 17 residues. The CDR3 here is CASSPAPGQIMNTEAFF. CDR3 in DNA: TGTGCCAGCAGCCCCGCCCCGGGACAGATCATGAACACTGAAGCTTTCTTT.

The V gene is TRBV4-1, the J gene TRBJ2-5, with TRBD2 matching over 8 bases. The trim removed 0 bases at V and 5 bases at J, leaving 2 bases unmatched. CDR3 size: 14 residues. Germline loops: CDR1 MGHRA, CDR2 YSYEKL. For the CDR3, the DNA is TGCGCCAGCAGCCAAGATACTAGCGGTGAGACCCAGTACTTC. This sequence encodes CASSQDTSGETQYF.